The next 29 T cell receptor beta chains were all read from a single sample in a study of cytomegalovirus exposure and HLA in healthy donors. Primers: 60 Vbeta forward and 13 Jbeta reverse. The table came from immunoSEQ multiplex PCR; TCRdb's copy has only in-frame clones and leaves some out. Among 190,000 or so clones, approximately 80% were seen once, and the ten largest hold about 0.64%. Sequenced input: PBMCs. The receptors here all came from a boy aged 5-17 years in good health and CMV-seronegative.

This clone was observed a few times. The rearrangement joins TRBV6-1 to TRBJ1-2; no clear D. In germline, CDR1 is MNHNS, CDR2 SASEGT. The CDR3 contains 12 residues. The V end lost 6 bases, the J end lost 4 bases, and 9 bases lay between the germline ends. This CDR3 is CASRSPLYGYTF. CDR3 nucleotides: TGTGCCAGCAGGTCCCCCCTCTATGGCTACACCTTC.

The rearrangement joins TRBV10-3 to TRBJ2-7; D unclear. The CDR3 sequence is 13 residues long. Germline values: CDR1 ENHRY, CDR2 SYGVKD. The germline V and J ends were trimmed by 2 bases and 2 bases, with 7 bases remaining between them. The CDR3 sequence: CAISEIQAYEQYF. The DNA for the CDR3 is TGTGCCATCAGTGAGATTCAGGCCTACGAGCAGTACTTC.

The CDR3 DNA reads as TGTGCCAGTAGTATTTTACCGGGACAGATCTATGGCTACACCTTC. It translates to CASSILPGQIYGYTF. The chain is built from TRBV19 and TRBJ1-2; 7 nucleotides agree with TRBD1. Per germline, CDR1 LNHDA and CDR2 SQIVND (reference sequence). Unmatched junction bases numbered 8, after V lost 3 bases and J lost 4 bases. This CDR3 contains 15 residues.

V gene TRBV5-6 combines with J gene TRBJ2-5; 9 nucleotides match TRBD1. The CDR3 length is 15 residues. The germline gives CDR1 SGHDT, CDR2 YYEEEE. Trimming at V came to 0 bases and at J to 4 bases, leaving 4 bases not matched to a gene. The CDR3 sequence is CASSLDRGLGETQYF. CDR3 bases: TGTGCCAGCAGCTTGGACAGGGGGCTTGGAGAGACCCAGTACTTC.

The CDR3 loop is CASSLYSNYGYTF. The CDR3 region has the DNA TGTGCCAGCAGCTTATACTCAAACTATGGCTACACCTTC. V is TRBV11-2 and J is TRBJ1-2; D is uncertain. V was clipped by 2 bases and J by 2 bases, with 6 bases between them. CDR3 size: 13 residues. CDR1 SGHAT and CDR2 FQNNGV come from the germline V gene.

In the case of this clone: The junction does not match germline at one end; this may be a read error. V gene TRBV30 combines with J gene TRBJ2-1, with 7 bases fitting TRBD1. Germline V gene data show CDR1 as GTSNPN and CDR2 as SVGIG (reference sequence). The CDR3 covers 13 residues. The chain's CDR3 is CAWRGTVYSEQFF. The CDR3 DNA reads TGTGCCTGGAGGGGGACAGTCTACAGTGAGCAGTTCTTC.

This rearrangement joins TRBV7-9 to TRBJ1-1, with unresolved D. This CDR3 is built from 15 residues. From germline, CDR1 is SEHNR and CDR2 FQNEAQ (reference sequence). Trimming left V 2 bases short and J 4 bases short, with 14 bases between. The CDR3 DNA sequence: TGTGCCAGCAGCTTACTGGCGGGCTGGGGCACTGAAGCTTTCTTT. It translates to CASSLLAGWGTEAFF.

The V call is TRBV9, the J call TRBJ2-6; 7 bases match TRBD1. The V gene's germline CDR1 is SGDLS and CDR2 YYNGEE. The CDR3 is made up of 19 amino acids. V was pared by 0 bases and J by 1 base, with 10 bases of the junction left unmatched. CDR3 sequence reads: CASSVAVRTGKSGANVLTF. The CDR3 region has the DNA TGTGCCAGCAGCGTAGCCGTCCGGACAGGTAAATCTGGGGCCAACGTCCTGACTTTC. Looking up the rest from reference TRBV9 and TRBJ2-6 gives the full variable domain: DSGVTQTPKHLITATGQRVTLRCSPRSGDLSVYWYQQSLDQGLQFLIQYYNGEERAKGNILERFSAQQFPDLHSELNLSSLELGDSALYFCASSVAVRTGKSGANVLTFGAGSRLTVL.

V usage is TRBV9 and J usage is TRBJ1-2; D might be TRBD1 (6 bases). The CDR3 consists of 15 residues. V was pared by 4 bases and J by 2 bases, with 15 bases between. Germline CDR1 SGDLS, CDR2 YYNGEE. The CDR3 DNA is TGTGCCAGCAGCCTACGGACGAGGGGGAACTATGGCTACACCTTC. It encodes CASSLRTRGNYGYTF.

A word on this clone: Other DNA sequences of this sample code for an identical CDR3. The rearrangement joins TRBV6-1 to TRBJ1-5; 10 positions agree with TRBD1. There are 14 residues in the CDR3. The germline V gene has CDR1 MNHNS and CDR2 SASEGT. With 4 bases clipped from V and 7 bases from J, the junction kept 4 bases outside the gene matches. Here the CDR3 DNA reads TGTGCCAGCAGTGCGGACAGGGGGGGGCAGCCCCAGCATTTT. This translates into CASSADRGGQPQHF.

The rearrangement joins TRBV7-2 to TRBJ2-3, with 9 nucleotides matching TRBD2. The V and J ends lost 1 base and 4 bases, in that order; junction bases with no gene match: 12. The CDR3 spans 18 residues. Germline V CDR1 and CDR2: SGHTA, FQGNSA. The CDR3 is CASSLVALAGPSPDTQYF. The CDR3 DNA reads as TGTGCCAGCAGCTTAGTGGCCCTAGCGGGACCAAGCCCAGATACGCAGTATTTT.

The J gene is TRBJ2-5, the V gene TRBV19; 9 bases match TRBD2. In germline, CDR1 is LNHDA, CDR2 SQIVND (reference sequence). The CDR3 extends over 14 amino acids. The V gene end was trimmed by 3 bases and the J gene end by 6 bases; junction bases not matched to a gene: 5. The CDR3 DNA follows: TGTGCCAGTAGTATGGCGGGACTAGCAAAGACCCAGTACTTC. It yields the protein CASSMAGLAKTQYF.

The CDR3 protein is CASGQGGGSNYGYTF. In DNA, the CDR3 is TGTGCCAGCGGACAGGGAGGGGGTTCTAACTATGGCTACACCTTC. This sequence joins TRBV19 and TRBJ1-2; 8 nucleotides line up with TRBD1. The CDR3 length is 15 residues. Germline loops: CDR1 LNHDA, CDR2 SQIVND (reference sequence). Trimming took 9 bases from V and 0 from J; bases not matched to a gene: 9.

V and J are TRBV27 and TRBJ2-7, with 7 bases aligning to TRBD1. J was trimmed by 0 bases and V by 5 bases; bases with no gene match: 19. The CDR3 runs to 19 residues. Germline assignment: CDR1 MNHEY and CDR2 SMNVEV (reference sequence). The CDR3 DNA is TGTGCCAGCAGTCCCCACAGGGGACGGTTCGGAGCTGGCTCCTACGAGCAGTACTTC. The encoded protein is CASSPHRGRFGAGSYEQYF.

The chain links TRBV5-4 to TRBJ1-1; D not resolved. CDR1 is SGHNT, CDR2 YYREEE, per germline (reference sequence). V lost 0 bases and J lost 2, with 8 bases in between. The CDR3 is 14 residues long. As DNA, the CDR3 is TGTGCCAGCAGCTTGGCTAAGCCCAACACTGAAGCTTTCTTT. As protein: CASSLAKPNTEAFF. The full variable domain, completed using reference TRBV5-4 and TRBJ1-1, is ETGVTQSPTHLIKTRGQQVTLRCSSQSGHNTVSWYQQALGQGPQFIFQYYREEENGRGNFPPRFSGLQFPNYSSELNVNALELDDSALYLCASSLAKPNTEAFFGQGTRLTVV.

Written as DNA, the CDR3 is TGCGCCAGCAGCTTGGAGGGCAGGGCTGGCACTGAAGCTTTCTTT. Protein: CASSLEGRAGTEAFF. V gene TRBV5-1 combines with J gene TRBJ1-1; D possibly corresponds to TRBD1 (5 bases). Germline V CDR1 and CDR2: SGHRS, YFSETQ. V was trimmed by 0 bases and J by 4 bases, leaving 13 bases between them. This CDR3 spans 15 amino acids. The entire variable domain, with the rest obtained from reference TRBV5-1 and TRBJ1-1, is as follows: KAGVTQTPRYLIKTRGQQVTLSCSPISGHRSVSWYQQTPGQGLQFLFEYFSETQRNKGNFPGRFSGRQFSNSRSEMNVSTLELGDSALYLCASSLEGRAGTEAFFGQGTRLTVV.

This rearrangement joins TRBV9 to TRBJ2-1, with 12 bases that match TRBD2. V shed 4 bases, J shed 0 bases, and the junction held 8 bases outside the gene matches. The CDR3 has 18 amino acids. Germline lookup yields CDR1 SGDLS and CDR2 YYNGEE. The CDR3 DNA follows: TGTGCCAGCAGCCCGCGATCGACTAGCGGGGGCTCCTACAATGAGCAGTTCTTC. It encodes CASSPRSTSGGSYNEQFF. Together with reference TRBV9 and TRBJ2-1, the CDR3 gives the full variable domain: DSGVTQTPKHLITATGQRVTLRCSPRSGDLSVYWYQQSLDQGLQFLIQYYNGEERAKGNILERFSAQQFPDLHSELNLSSLELGDSALYFCASSPRSTSGGSYNEQFFGPGTRLTVL.

The chain has TRBV10-3 and TRBJ1-2; D is undetermined. V was shortened by 8 bases and J by 4 bases, with 20 bases between the two germline ends. The CDR3 extends over 15 amino acids. Germline V lookup: CDR1 ENHRY, CDR2 SYGVKD. CDR3 nucleotide sequence: TGTGCCATCCCCGAGGCTCTAATCTGGCGCTATGGCTACACCTTC. This sequence encodes CAIPEALIWRYGYTF.

V is TRBV5-4 and J is TRBJ1-1; 9 positions agree with TRBD1. V shed 5 bases and J 7 bases; nucleotides not matched to a gene: 3. CDR3 length: 12 amino acids. Germline lookup yields CDR1 SGHNT and CDR2 YYREEE (reference sequence). Here the CDR3 reads CASRTGGGEAFF. The CDR3 DNA follows: TGTGCCAGCAGAACAGGGGGCGGTGAAGCTTTCTTT.

The chain uses TRBV9 and TRBJ1-2; TRBD1 is a possible D gene (5 bases). Trimming cost V 1 base and J 2 bases, with 9 bases left between them. Germline loops: CDR1 SGDLS, CDR2 YYNGEE. The CDR3 is 14 residues long. CDR3 sequence (DNA): TGTGCCAGCAGCGTAATCACAGGAAACTATGGCTACACCTTC. Residues: CASSVITGNYGYTF.

V usage is TRBV6-4 and J usage is TRBJ2-3, with D possibly TRBD1 on 6 matching bases. The CDR3 sequence is 12 residues long. CDR1 is MRHNA and CDR2 is SNTAGT in the germline V gene. Trimming shortened V by 7 bases and J by 9 bases, and 14 bases separated the two germline ends. The CDR3 sequence: CASMRGLGTQYF. DNA for the CDR3: TGTGCCAGCATGAGGGGGTTAGGAACGCAGTATTTT.

The CDR3 nucleotides read TGTGCCAGCAGCCCTGACAGGGAACGAGCTTTCTTT. As protein: CASSPDRERAFF. The chain is built from TRBV6-1 and TRBJ1-1, with TRBD1 matching over 7 bases. V gave up 6 bases and J gave up 10 bases; unmatched junction bases: 8. From germline, CDR1 is MNHNS and CDR2 SASEGT. The CDR3 covers 12 residues.

The chain combines TRBV6-5 with TRBJ1-2; D gene uncertain. Trimming left V 6 bases short and J 4 bases short, with 18 bases between. CDR1 is MNHEY, CDR2 SVGAGI, per germline. The CDR3 is made up of 15 amino acids. CDR3 residues: CASSPAKGDIYGYTF. CDR3 nucleotides: TGTGCCAGCAGCCCCGCAAAAGGTGACATCTATGGCTACACCTTC.

V is TRBV29-1 and J is TRBJ1-1; D unresolved. Germline CDR1 and CDR2: SQVTM and ANQGSEA. With 4 bases removed from V and 1 base from J, the gap between germline ends came to 4 bases. This CDR3 spans 11 amino acids. The CDR3 DNA follows: TGCAGCGTTGCTCCGAACACTGAAGCTTTCTTT. Amino acid sequence: CSVAPNTEAFF.

The chain couples TRBV30 to TRBJ2-7; D may be TRBD1 (6 bases). Per the germline V gene, CDR1 is GTSNPN and CDR2 is SVGIG (reference sequence). The CDR3 spans 13 residues. Trimming stripped 4 bases from V and 3 bases from J, with 13 bases between. CDR3 bases: TGTGCCTGGATGGGACACCCCAACTACGAGCAGTACTTC. Translated: CAWMGHPNYEQYF.

The chain recombines TRBV30 with TRBJ1-1, with TRBD1 as a possible D gene (5 bases). CDR1 and CDR2 (germline): GTSNPN, SVGIG (reference sequence). This CDR3 has 13 amino acids. Trimming took 4 bases from V and 0 from J, leaving 9 bases between them. The CDR3: CAWKGRLNTEAFF. The CDR3 DNA sequence: TGTGCCTGGAAGGGGAGGCTGAACACTGAAGCTTTCTTT. The full variable domain, its missing parts supplied by reference TRBV30 and TRBJ1-1, is SQTIHQWPATLVQPVGSPLSLECTVEGTSNPNLYWYRQAAGRGLQLLFYSVGIGQISSEVPQNLSASRPQDRQFILSSKKLLLSDSGFYLCAWKGRLNTEAFFGQGTRLTVV.

This clone was detected once. The chain couples TRBV6-6 to TRBJ2-7; TRBD1 aligns across 8 bases. From germline, CDR1 is MNHNY and CDR2 SVGAGI (reference sequence). The J segment lost 5 bases and the V segment lost 7 bases, leaving 4 bases of the junction unmatched. CDR3 length equals 12 residues. CDR3 DNA: TGTGCCAGCAAGCAGGGGGCGCACGAGCAGTACTTC. This encodes CASKQGAHEQYF.

The chain is built from TRBV9 and TRBJ1-1, with D perhaps matching TRBD1 (6 bases). The CDR3 is 15 amino acids. Trimming took off 4 bases at V and 5 bases at J, with 18 bases between the two ends. Germline V gene sequence: CDR1 SGDLS, CDR2 YYNGEE. The CDR3 DNA sequence: TGTGCCAGCAGCCGCACACAGGGAGGGGGAACTGAAGCTTTCTTT. It yields the protein CASSRTQGGGTEAFF.

This clone has a handful of counts. J is TRBJ2-1 and V is TRBV19; 10 bases fit TRBD1. CDR3 length: 15 residues. Per the germline V gene, CDR1 is LNHDA and CDR2 is SQIVND (reference sequence). After removal of 6 bases from V and 5 bases from J, the junction contained 7 bases not matched to a gene. In nucleotides, the CDR3 is TGTGCCAGTAGCAAGGGGACAGGGGTCAACAATGAGCAGTTCTTC. Translating it yields CASSKGTGVNNEQFF.